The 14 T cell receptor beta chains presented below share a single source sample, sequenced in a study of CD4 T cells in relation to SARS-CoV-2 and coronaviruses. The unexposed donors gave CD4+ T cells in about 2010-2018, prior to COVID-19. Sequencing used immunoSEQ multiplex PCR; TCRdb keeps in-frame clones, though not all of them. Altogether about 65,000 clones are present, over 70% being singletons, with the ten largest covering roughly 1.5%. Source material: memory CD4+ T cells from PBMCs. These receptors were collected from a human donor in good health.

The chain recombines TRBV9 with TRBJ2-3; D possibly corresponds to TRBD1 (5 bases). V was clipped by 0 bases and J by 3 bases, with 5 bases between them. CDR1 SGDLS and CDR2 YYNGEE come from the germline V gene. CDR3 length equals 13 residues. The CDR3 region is CASSVEGTDTQYF. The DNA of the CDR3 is TGTGCCAGCAGCGTAGAGGGGACAGATACGCAGTATTTT.

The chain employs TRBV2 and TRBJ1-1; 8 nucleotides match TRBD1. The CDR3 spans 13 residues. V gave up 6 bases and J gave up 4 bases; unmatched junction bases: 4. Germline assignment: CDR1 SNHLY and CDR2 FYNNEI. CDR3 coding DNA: TGTGCCAGCAGGGGACAGGCCGGCACTGAAGCTTTCTTT. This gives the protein CASRGQAGTEAFF.

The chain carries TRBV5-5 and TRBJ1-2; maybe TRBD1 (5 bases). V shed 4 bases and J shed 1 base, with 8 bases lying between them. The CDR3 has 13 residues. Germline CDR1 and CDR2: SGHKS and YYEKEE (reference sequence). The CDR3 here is CASSTGLNYGYTF. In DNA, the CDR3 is TGTGCCAGCAGCACGGGGCTTAACTATGGCTACACCTTC.

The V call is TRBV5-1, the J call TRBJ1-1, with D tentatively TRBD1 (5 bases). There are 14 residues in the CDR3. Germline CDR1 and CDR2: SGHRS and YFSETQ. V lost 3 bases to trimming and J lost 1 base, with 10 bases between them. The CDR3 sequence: CASSYIGQNTEAFF. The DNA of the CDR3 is TGCGCCAGCAGCTATATAGGACAGAACACTGAAGCTTTCTTT.

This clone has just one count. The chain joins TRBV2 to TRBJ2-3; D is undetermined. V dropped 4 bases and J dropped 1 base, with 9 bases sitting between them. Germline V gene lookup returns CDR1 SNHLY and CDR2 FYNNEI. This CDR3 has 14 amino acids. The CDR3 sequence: CASSVRQGTDTQYF. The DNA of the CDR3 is TGTGCCAGCAGTGTCCGGCAGGGCACAGATACGCAGTATTTT.

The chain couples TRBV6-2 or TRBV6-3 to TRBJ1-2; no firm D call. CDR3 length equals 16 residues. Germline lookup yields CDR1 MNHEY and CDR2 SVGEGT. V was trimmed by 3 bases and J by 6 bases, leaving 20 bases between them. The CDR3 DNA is TGTGCCAGCAGTTATGGCCGCGGGCGAGCGTGGGATGGCTACACCTTC. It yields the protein CASSYGRGRAWDGYTF.

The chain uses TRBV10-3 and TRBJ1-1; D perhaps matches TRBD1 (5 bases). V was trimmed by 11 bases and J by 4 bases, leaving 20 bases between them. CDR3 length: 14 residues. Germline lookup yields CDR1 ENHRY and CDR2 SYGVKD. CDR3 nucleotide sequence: TGTGCCCCGACGCCGCGGCCGGGGCCCACTGAAGCTTTCTTT. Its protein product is CAPTPRPGPTEAFF.

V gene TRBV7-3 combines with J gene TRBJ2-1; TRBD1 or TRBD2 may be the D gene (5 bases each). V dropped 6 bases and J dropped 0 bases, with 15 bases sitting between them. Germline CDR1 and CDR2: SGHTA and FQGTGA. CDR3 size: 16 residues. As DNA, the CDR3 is TGTGCCAGCAGGCCCAACCGTGGGGGCTCCTACAATGAGCAGTTCTTC. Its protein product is CASRPNRGGSYNEQFF.

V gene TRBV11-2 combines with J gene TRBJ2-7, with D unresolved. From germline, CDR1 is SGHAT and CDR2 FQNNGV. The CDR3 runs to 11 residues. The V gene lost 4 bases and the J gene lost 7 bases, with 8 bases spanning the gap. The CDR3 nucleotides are TGTGCCAGCAGCTCGTACATAGAGCAGTACTTC. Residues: CASSSYIEQYF. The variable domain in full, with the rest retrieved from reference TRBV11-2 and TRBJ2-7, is EAGVAQSPRYKIIEKRQSVAFWCNPISGHATLYWYQQILGQGPKLLIQFQNNGVVDDSQLPKDRFSAERLKGVDSTLKIQPAKLEDSAVYLCASSSYIEQYFGPGTRLTVT.

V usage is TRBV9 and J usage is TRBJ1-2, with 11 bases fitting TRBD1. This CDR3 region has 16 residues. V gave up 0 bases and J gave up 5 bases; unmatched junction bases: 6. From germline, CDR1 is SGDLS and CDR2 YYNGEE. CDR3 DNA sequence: TGTGCCAGCAGCGTAGATCTACGGGACAGGGGGTATGGCTACACCTTC. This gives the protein CASSVDLRDRGYGYTF. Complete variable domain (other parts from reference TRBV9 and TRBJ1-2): DSGVTQTPKHLITATGQRVTLRCSPRSGDLSVYWYQQSLDQGLQFLIQYYNGEERAKGNILERFSAQQFPDLHSELNLSSLELGDSALYFCASSVDLRDRGYGYTFGSGTRLTVV.

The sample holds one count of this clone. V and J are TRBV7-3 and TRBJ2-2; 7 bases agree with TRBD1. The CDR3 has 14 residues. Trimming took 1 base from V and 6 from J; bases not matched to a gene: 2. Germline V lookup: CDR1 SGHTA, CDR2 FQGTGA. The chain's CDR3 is CASSLRGGPGELFF. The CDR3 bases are TGTGCCAGCAGCTTAAGAGGGGGCCCCGGGGAGCTGTTTTTT.

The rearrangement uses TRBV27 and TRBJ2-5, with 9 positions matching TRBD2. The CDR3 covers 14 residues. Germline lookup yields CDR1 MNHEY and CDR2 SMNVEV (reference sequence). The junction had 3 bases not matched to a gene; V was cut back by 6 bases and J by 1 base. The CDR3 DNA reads TGTGCCAGCAGCTCGACTAGCGGCCAAGAGACCCAGTACTTC. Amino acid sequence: CASSSTSGQETQYF.

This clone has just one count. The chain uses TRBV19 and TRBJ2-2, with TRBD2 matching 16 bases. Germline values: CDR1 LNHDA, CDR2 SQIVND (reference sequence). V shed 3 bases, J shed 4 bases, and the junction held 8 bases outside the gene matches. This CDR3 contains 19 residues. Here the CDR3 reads CASSIWGLAGGPGTGELFF. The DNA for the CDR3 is TGTGCCAGTAGTATTTGGGGACTAGCGGGAGGGCCCGGCACCGGGGAGCTGTTTTTT.

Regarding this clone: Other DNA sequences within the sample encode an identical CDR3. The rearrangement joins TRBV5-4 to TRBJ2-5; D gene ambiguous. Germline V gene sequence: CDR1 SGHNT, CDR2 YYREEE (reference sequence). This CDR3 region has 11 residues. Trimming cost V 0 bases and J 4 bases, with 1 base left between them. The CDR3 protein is CASSLAETQYF. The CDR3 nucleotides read TGTGCCAGCAGCTTGGCAGAGACCCAGTACTTC.